One and the same sample provided the 16 T cell receptor delta chains below, sequenced in a study of γδ T cells in repeated Plasmodium falciparum infection. Gammadelta T cells were flow-sorted from PBMC into Vgamma9/Vdelta2+ and Vdelta2-negative populations for bulk analysis. TCRdb redid the clone calls on the multiplex PCR reads with CATT. Of over 55,000 delta-chain clones in the sample, roughly 1.8% were seen once. Material: gamma-delta T cells from blood. These receptors were taken from a pool of human donors (malaria-infected and uninfected, not separated).

This clone was observed a few times. The chain combines TRDV1 with TRDJ1, with 7 bases that match TRDD3. Unmatched junction bases numbered 28, after V lost 0 bases and J lost 3 bases. The CDR3 totals 23 residues. The germline V gene has CDR1 TSWWSYY and CDR2 QGS. The CDR3 DNA is TGTGCTCTTGGGGAACTGTTGTACTATTACTGGGGAAAACACCCTCGCCATGCCGATAAACTCATCTTT. Translating it yields CALGELLYYYWGKHPRHADKLIF.

This clone was seen at least ten times. The protein TCRdb lists belongs to a much larger clone and differs from this DNA's translation at residue 14, which points to a read error; the protein shown is made from the DNA. This rearrangement joins TRDV2 to TRDJ1; 9 bases fit TRDD3. The germline CDR1 and CDR2 sequences are GEAIGNYY and EKD. The CDR3 spans 17 residues. The CDR3 sequence is CACDTLLGDPYTDRLIF. The CDR3 DNA reads TGTGCCTGTGACACCTTACTGGGGGACCCATACACCGATAGACTCATCTTT.

This clone was detected ten times or more. The TCRdb protein, from a much larger clone, departs from this DNA's translation at residue 15, likely by read error; the protein shown derives from the DNA. This rearrangement joins TRDV2 to TRDJ1, with 7 positions matching TRDD3. CDR1 is GEAIGNYY, CDR2 EKD, per germline. The CDR3 loop spans 18 amino acids. For the CDR3, the DNA is TGTGCCTGTGACACGCTGGGGGCTGAGAACTTGTACACCGATGAACTCATCTTT. As protein: CACDTLGAENLYTDELIF.

Worth noting for this clone: TCRdb shows a much larger clone's protein in place of this DNA's translation, and the two differ at residue 3, likely through a read error; the protein shown is translated from the DNA. The chain is built from TRDV1 and TRDJ1, with 12 bases lining up with TRDD3. The CDR3 covers 17 residues. Germline CDR1 is TSWWSYY and CDR2 is QGS. CDR3: CAPGERGVLGDTHKLIF. CDR3 bases: TGTGCTCCTGGGGAACGGGGCGTACTGGGGGATACCCATAAACTCATCTTT.

Comments on this clone: This likely traces to a read error, being one base from a far larger clone. Different DNA sequences within this sample yield the same CDR3. This chain uses TRDV1 with TRDJ1; D is uncertain. TCRdb leaves out the J gene; it was filled in here by matching the DNA to germline. Per the germline V gene, CDR1 is TSWWSYY and CDR2 is QGS. V lost 0 bases and J lost 3, with 26 bases in between. This CDR3 comprises 20 residues. CDR3 amino acids: CALGELGPYGNGHQADKLIF. CDR3 sequence (DNA): TGTGCTCTTGGGGAACTAGGACCCTATGGCAATGGCCACCAAGCCGATAAACTCATCTTT.

Only a few counts were recorded for this clone. A far larger clone is one base from this, pointing to a likely read error. The sample holds other DNA sequences that translate to the same CDR3. The V call is TRDV1, the J call TRDJ1; 9 nucleotides align to TRDD3. J lost 4 bases, V lost 1 base, and 19 bases had no gene match. CDR1 is TSWWSYY, CDR2 QGS, per germline. CDR3 size: 20 residues. The CDR3 sequence is CALGEPGALRSGGSSDKLIF. The CDR3 region has the DNA TGTGCTCTTGGGGAACCGGGGGCCCTACGCTCTGGGGGATCAAGCGATAAACTCATCTTT.

This clone appeared many times. TCRdb has a much larger clone's protein, which differs at residue 9 from the translation of this DNA, likely because of a read error; what is shown is the protein translated from the DNA. The rearrangement uses TRDV1 and TRDJ2, with D uncertain. The CDR3 loop spans 15 amino acids. V lost 4 bases to trimming and J lost 6 bases, with 15 bases between them. CDR1 is TSWWSYY and CDR2 is QGS in the germline V gene. The CDR3 protein is CALGVPPRVAAQLFF. Here the CDR3 DNA reads TGTGCTCTTGGGGTCCCGCCCCGGGTAGCAGCACAACTCTTCTTT.

With regard to this clone: TCRdb records a much larger clone's protein for this DNA, with a difference at residue 13 that likely arises from a read error; the protein given is the translation of the DNA. The chain carries TRDV1 and TRDJ1; D remains unclear. Germline CDR1 TSWWSYY, CDR2 QGS. There are 14 residues in the CDR3. The DNA for the CDR3 is TGTGCTCTTGGGGACCCTAGTGGCGGAATTAGACTCACCTTT. Translation: CALGDPSGGIRLTF.

Concerning this clone itself: The protein held in TCRdb is that of a much larger clone and does not match this DNA's translation at residue 6, likely because of a read error; the protein shown is translated from the DNA. J gene calling gave no result, while the V gene is TRDV1; the table's D call, TRDD3, has no DNA check behind it. The CDR3 is made up of 12 amino acids. Germline V gives CDR1 TSWWSYY, CDR2 QGS. The CDR3 here is CALFEFTGGLIF. CDR3 sequence (DNA): TGTGCTCTCTTTGAGTTTACTGGGGGTCTCATCTTT.

This clone was seen ten or more times. A read error likely explains why the TCRdb protein, taken from a much larger clone, differs from this DNA's translation at residue 13; the protein shown is translated from the DNA. The chain links TRDV1 to TRDJ1, with 7 positions matching TRDD2. As TCRdb names no J gene, one was assigned here on the basis of a DNA match to germline. The germline V gene has CDR1 TSWWSYY and CDR2 QGS. The ends lost 0 bases at V and 3 bases at J; junction bases unmatched: 19. The length of the CDR3 is 20 residues. The CDR3 DNA sequence: TGTGCTCTTGGGGAACTTTCCTACTCCACAAGGGATTCAAAGGCCGATAAACTCATCTTT. Translating gives CALGELSYSTRDSKADKLIF.

This clone was seen ten or more times. Since a far larger clone is one base different, this is likely a read error. The same CDR3 can be traced to other DNA sequences in this sample. The chain recombines TRDV2 with TRDJ1, with 12 bases fitting TRDD3. The CDR3 spans 18 residues. The V gene's germline CDR1 is GEAIGNYY and CDR2 EKD. The CDR3 nucleotides are TGTGCTTGTGGCCGCGTACTGGGGGATACCGGGTACACCGATAAACTCATCTTT. Its translation: CACGRVLGDTGYTDKLIF.

In regard to this clone: TCRdb attributes to this sequence the protein of a much larger clone, which differs from the DNA translation at residue 7; a read error is likely, and the protein displayed is translated from the DNA. This chain links TRDV1 with TRDJ1; 12 bases map to TRDD3. The J gene comes from matching the DNA to germline here; TCRdb lacks it. This CDR3 region has 24 residues. The trim removed 2 bases at V and 4 bases at J, leaving 29 bases unmatched. CDR1 is TSWWSYY and CDR2 is QGS in the germline V gene. CDR3 protein: CALGEGESDSDWGILTPCLDKLIF. In nucleotides, the CDR3 is TGTGCTCTTGGGGAAGGCGAGTCAGATTCCGACTGGGGGATACTCACACCGTGTCTCGATAAACTCATCTTT.

A note on this clone: TCRdb has a much larger clone's protein, which differs at residue 17 from the translation of this DNA, likely because of a read error; what is shown is the protein translated from the DNA. The rearrangement uses TRDV1 and TRDJ1, with TRDD3 identical over 10 bases. The CDR3 is 21 amino acids. V lost 3 bases to trimming and J lost 7 bases; unmatched junction nucleotides: 26. Germline loops: CDR1 TSWWSYY, CDR2 QGS. CDR3 region: CALGDTRGYWGITRDDGKLIF. In nucleotides, the CDR3 is TGTGCTCTTGGGGATACTAGGGGGTACTGGGGGATCACGCGGGATGACGGTAAACTCATCTTT.

This clone was seen many times. TCRdb's entry gives the protein of a much larger clone, which mismatches this DNA's translation at residue 5, likely from a read error; the protein reported here is translated from the DNA. V usage is TRDV1 and J usage is TRDJ1; D may be TRDD3 (6 bases). The V end lost 5 bases, the J end lost 0 bases, and 34 bases lay between the germline ends. Germline CDR1 and CDR2: TSWWSYY and QGS. The CDR3 extends over 22 amino acids. The CDR3 DNA reads TGTGCTCTTGGGAAACCTCGGAGAAGAGATACGCGGACACCATTCCACACCGATAAACTCATCTTT. This sequence encodes CALGKPRRRDTRTPFHTDKLIF.

This clone was observed a few times. The protein given by TCRdb reflects a much larger clone and differs at residue 11 from this DNA's translation, likely from a read error; the protein shown is the DNA's translation. The chain joins TRDV1 to TRDJ1; 11 nucleotides match TRDD3. From germline, CDR1 is TSWWSYY and CDR2 QGS. V lost 3 bases, J lost 4 bases, and 19 bases stayed unmatched. The CDR3 loop spans 20 amino acids. This CDR3 is CALGDPYAYVDWGIDDKLIF. Written as DNA, the CDR3 is TGTGCTCTTGGGGACCCGTATGCCTACGTGGACTGGGGGATAGACGATAAACTCATCTTT.

This clone occurred many times. For this DNA, TCRdb reports the protein of a much larger clone, which diverges at residue 13, most likely from a read error; the protein presented here is translated directly from the DNA. The chain employs TRDV1 and TRDJ1; D is unresolved. Looked up from germline, CDR1 is TSWWSYY and CDR2 is QGS. CDR3 length: 14 amino acids. The CDR3 DNA reads as TGTGCTCTTGGGGAAGTGGCCCCCCCCGATAAACTCACCTTT. The encoded protein is CALGEVAPPDKLTF.